Detailed here is one TCR beta chain. These data originate in a study of blood T cell repertoires in COVID-19. About the study: COVID-19 samples, acute and convalescent, were from the United States, Italy and Spain. PBMCs, B-cell-depleted T cells, or T cells provided the cDNA or gDNA that made up the material.

Clones were sequenced by immunoSEQ multiplex PCR, and TCRdb holds only the in-frame ones, with some missing. The data contain 400,000 to 450,000 clones, roughly 85% of them seen just once; the ten biggest clones take up under 1.5%. CDR1 is MNHEY and CDR2 is SVGAGI in the germline V gene. This CDR3 comprises 15 residues. Trimming took off 7 bases at V and 7 bases at J, with 19 bases between the two ends. Material: peripheral blood. The chain couples TRBV6-5 to TRBJ1-4, with D uncertain. This sequence was found in a woman in her twenties or thirties with active or convalescent COVID-19. The CDR3 DNA is TGTGCCAGCAATACTGAGTTTGAGAGGATTGAAAAACTGTTTTTT. Its translation: CASNTEFERIEKLFF.